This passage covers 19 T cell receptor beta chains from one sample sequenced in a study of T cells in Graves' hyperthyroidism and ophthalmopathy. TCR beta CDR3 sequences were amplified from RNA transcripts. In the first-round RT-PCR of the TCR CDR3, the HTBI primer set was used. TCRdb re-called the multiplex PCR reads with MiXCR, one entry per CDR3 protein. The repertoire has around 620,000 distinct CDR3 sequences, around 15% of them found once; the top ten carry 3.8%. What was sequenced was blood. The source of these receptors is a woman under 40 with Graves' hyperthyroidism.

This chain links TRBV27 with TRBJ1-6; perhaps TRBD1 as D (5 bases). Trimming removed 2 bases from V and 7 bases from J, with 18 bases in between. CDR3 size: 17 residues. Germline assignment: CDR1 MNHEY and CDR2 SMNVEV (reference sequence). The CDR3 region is CASSLRLTQGGNSPLHF. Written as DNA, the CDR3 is TGTGCCAGCAGTTTACGCCTAACCCAGGGCGGGAATTCACCCCTCCACTTT.

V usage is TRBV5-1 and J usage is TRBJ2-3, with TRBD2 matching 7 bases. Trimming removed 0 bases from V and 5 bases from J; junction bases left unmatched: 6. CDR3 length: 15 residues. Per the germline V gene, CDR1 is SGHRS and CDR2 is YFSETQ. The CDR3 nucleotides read TGCGCCAGCAGCTTGGCGGCTAGCGGTAGAGATACGCAGTATTTT. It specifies CASSLAASGRDTQYF.

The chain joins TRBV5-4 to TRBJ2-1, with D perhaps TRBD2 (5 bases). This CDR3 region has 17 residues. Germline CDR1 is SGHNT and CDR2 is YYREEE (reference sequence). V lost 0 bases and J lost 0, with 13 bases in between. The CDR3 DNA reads TGTGCCAGCAGCTTGGCCAGACGCAGCGGCTCCTACAATGAGCAGTTCTTC. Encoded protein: CASSLARRSGSYNEQFF.

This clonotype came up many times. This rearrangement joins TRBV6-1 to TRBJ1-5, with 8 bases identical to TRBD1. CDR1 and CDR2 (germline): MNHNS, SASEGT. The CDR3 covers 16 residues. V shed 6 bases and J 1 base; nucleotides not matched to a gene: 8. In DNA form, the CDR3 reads TGTGCCAGCAGCCCCGGGACAGGAAAAAGCAATCAGCCCCAGCATTTT. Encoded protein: CASSPGTGKSNQPQHF.

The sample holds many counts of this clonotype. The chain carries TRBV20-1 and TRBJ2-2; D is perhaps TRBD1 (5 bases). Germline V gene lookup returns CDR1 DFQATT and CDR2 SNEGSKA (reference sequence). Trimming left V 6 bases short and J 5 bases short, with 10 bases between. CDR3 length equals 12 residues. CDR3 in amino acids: CSAYGATGELFF. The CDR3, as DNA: TGCAGTGCGTATGGGGCTACCGGGGAGCTGTTTTTT.

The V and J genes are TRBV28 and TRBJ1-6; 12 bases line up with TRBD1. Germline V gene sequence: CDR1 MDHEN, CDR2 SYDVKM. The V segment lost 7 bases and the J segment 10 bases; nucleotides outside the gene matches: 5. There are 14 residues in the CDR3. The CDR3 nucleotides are TGTGCCAGCAACCCGGGACAGGGGGCCTCACCCCTCCACTTT. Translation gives CASNPGQGASPLHF.

The CDR3 here is CASSFGGGQANNSPLHF. The CDR3 nucleotides read TGTGCCAGCAGCTTCGGGGGCGGACAGGCAAATAATTCACCCCTCCACTTT. The J gene is TRBJ1-6, the V gene TRBV11-1, with 7 positions matching TRBD1. The CDR3 runs to 17 residues. Per the germline V gene, CDR1 is SGHAT and CDR2 is FQDESV (reference sequence). V lost 3 bases, J lost 5 bases, and 10 bases stayed unmatched.

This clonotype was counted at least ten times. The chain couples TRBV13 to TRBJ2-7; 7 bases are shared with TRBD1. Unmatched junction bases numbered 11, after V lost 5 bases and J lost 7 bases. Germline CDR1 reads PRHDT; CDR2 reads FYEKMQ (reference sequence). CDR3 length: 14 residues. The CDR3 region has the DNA TGTGCCAGCAGCCAAACCGGGACAGCCACGGAGCAGTACTTC. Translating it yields CASSQTGTATEQYF.

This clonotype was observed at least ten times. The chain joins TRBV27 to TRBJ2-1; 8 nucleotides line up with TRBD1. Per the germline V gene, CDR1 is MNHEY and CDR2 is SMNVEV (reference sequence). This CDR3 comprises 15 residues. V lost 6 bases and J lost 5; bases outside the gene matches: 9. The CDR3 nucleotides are TGTGCCAGCAGCCCCAGGGGGCGCGGGGACAATGAGCAGTTCTTC. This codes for CASSPRGRGDNEQFF.

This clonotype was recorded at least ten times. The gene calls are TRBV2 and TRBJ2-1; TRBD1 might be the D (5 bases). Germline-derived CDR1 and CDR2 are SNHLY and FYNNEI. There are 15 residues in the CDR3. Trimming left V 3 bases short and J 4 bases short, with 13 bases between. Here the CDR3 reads CASSDSDSRYNEQFF. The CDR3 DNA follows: TGTGCCAGCAGTGATTCTGACAGCAGATACAATGAGCAGTTCTTC.

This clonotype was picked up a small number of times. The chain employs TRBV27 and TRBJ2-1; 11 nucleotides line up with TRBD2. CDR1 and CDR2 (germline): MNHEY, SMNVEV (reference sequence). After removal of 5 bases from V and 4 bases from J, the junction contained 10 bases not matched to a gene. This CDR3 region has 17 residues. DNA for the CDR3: TGTGCCAGCAGTACCCGGACTAGCGGGCCCGTTTACAATGAGCAGTTCTTC. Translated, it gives CASSTRTSGPVYNEQFF.

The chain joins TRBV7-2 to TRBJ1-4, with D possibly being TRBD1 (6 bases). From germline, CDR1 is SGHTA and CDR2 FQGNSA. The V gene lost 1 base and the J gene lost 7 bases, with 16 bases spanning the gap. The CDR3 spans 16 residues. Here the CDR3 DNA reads TGTGCCAGCAGCTTAGGGCTTGGCAGGGGTTCTGAAAAACTGTTTTTT. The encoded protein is CASSLGLGRGSEKLFF.

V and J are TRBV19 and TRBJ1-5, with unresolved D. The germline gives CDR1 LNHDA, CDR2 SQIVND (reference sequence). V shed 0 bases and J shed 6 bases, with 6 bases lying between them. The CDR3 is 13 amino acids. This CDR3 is CASSIDLSQPQHF. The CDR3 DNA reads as TGTGCCAGTAGTATAGATCTCAGTCAGCCCCAGCATTTT. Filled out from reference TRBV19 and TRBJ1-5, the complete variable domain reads DGGITQSPKYLFRKEGQNVTLSCEQNLNHDAMYWYRQDPGQGLRLIYYSQIVNDFQKGDIAEGYSVSREKKESFPLTVTSAQKNPTAFYLCASSIDLSQPQHFGDGTRLSIL.

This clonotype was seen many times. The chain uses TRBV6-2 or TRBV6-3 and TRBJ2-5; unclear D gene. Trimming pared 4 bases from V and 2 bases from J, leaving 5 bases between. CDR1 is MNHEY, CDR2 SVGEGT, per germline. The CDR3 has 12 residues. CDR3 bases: TGTGCCAGCAGTTTGAGGCAAGAGACCCAGTACTTC. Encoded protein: CASSLRQETQYF.

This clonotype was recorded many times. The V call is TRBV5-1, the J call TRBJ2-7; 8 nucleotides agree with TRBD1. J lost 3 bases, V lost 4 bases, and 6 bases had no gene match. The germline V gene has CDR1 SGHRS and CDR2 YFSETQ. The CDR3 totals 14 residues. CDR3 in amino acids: CASSKGQEGYEQYF. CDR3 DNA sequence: TGCGCCAGCAGCAAGGGACAGGAAGGCTACGAGCAGTACTTC.

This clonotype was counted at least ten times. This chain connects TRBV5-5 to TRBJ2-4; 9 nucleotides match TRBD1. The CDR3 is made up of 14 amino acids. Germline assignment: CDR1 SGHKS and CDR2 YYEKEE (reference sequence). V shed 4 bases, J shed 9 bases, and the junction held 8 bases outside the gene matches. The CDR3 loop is CASSPGTGWSIQYF. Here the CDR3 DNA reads TGTGCCAGCAGCCCAGGGACAGGGTGGAGCATTCAGTACTTC.

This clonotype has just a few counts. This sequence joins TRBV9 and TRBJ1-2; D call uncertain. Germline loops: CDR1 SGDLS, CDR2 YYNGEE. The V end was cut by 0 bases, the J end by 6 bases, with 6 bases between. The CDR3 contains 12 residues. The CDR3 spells CASSVARDGYTF. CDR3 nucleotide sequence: TGTGCCAGCAGCGTAGCTAGGGATGGCTACACCTTC.

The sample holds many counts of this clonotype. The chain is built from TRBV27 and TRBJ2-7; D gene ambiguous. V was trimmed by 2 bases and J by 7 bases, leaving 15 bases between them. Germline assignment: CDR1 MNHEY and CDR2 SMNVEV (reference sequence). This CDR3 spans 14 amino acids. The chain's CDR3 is CASSLGLGLGEQYF. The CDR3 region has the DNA TGTGCCAGCAGTTTAGGTCTGGGATTAGGGGAGCAGTACTTC.

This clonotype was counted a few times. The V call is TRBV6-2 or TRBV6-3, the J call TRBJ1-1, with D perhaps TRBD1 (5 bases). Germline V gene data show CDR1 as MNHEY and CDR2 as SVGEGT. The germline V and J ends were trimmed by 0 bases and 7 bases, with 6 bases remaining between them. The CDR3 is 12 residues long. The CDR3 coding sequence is TGTGCCAGCAGTTACTCCCAGGGTGAAGCTTTCTTT. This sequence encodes CASSYSQGEAFF.